This T cell receptor (beta chain) was recorded in a study of spatial heterogeneity in lung cancer. For the study at large: Where present, follow-up PBMC were sequenced a median of roughly two years after resection. There were consistently more beta-chain sequences detected than alpha-chain sequences.

MiXCR, applied by TCRdb to the 5' RACE reads, yields one record per CDR3 protein. The sample carries 25,000 to 30,000 distinct CDR3 sequences, 5.5% to 7% recorded once. Noted time point: blood at routine non-recurrence follow-up after resection. TCRs were sequenced from unsorted whole RNA of tumor, nontumor lung or PBMC. The sequenced sample was PBMCs, obtained at follow-up. The source of this sequence is a male donor with early-stage non-small cell lung cancer.

The CDR3 bases are TGCAGTGCTAGAGTGGACAGGGGCCACAATGAGCAGTTCTTC. Amino acid sequence: CSARVDRGHNEQFF. J is TRBJ2-1 and V is TRBV20-1; 9 nucleotides agree with TRBD1. There are 14 residues in the CDR3. The V gene's germline CDR1 is DFQATT and CDR2 SNEGSKA (reference sequence). With 1 base clipped from V and 5 bases from J, the junction kept 3 bases outside the gene matches.